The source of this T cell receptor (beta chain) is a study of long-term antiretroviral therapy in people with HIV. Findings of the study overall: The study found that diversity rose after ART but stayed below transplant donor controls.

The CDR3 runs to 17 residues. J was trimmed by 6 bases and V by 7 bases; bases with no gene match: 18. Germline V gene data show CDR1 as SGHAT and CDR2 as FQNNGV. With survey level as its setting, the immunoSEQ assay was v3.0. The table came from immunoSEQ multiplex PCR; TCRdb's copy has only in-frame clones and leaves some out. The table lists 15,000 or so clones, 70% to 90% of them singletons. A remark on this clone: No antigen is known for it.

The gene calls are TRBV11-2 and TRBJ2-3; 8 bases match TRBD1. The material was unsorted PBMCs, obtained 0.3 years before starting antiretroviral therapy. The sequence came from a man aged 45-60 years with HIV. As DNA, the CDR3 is TGTGCCAGCACCCTACTCGGACAGGGATTTCTTCTGGATACGCAGTATTTT. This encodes CASTLLGQGFLLDTQYF.